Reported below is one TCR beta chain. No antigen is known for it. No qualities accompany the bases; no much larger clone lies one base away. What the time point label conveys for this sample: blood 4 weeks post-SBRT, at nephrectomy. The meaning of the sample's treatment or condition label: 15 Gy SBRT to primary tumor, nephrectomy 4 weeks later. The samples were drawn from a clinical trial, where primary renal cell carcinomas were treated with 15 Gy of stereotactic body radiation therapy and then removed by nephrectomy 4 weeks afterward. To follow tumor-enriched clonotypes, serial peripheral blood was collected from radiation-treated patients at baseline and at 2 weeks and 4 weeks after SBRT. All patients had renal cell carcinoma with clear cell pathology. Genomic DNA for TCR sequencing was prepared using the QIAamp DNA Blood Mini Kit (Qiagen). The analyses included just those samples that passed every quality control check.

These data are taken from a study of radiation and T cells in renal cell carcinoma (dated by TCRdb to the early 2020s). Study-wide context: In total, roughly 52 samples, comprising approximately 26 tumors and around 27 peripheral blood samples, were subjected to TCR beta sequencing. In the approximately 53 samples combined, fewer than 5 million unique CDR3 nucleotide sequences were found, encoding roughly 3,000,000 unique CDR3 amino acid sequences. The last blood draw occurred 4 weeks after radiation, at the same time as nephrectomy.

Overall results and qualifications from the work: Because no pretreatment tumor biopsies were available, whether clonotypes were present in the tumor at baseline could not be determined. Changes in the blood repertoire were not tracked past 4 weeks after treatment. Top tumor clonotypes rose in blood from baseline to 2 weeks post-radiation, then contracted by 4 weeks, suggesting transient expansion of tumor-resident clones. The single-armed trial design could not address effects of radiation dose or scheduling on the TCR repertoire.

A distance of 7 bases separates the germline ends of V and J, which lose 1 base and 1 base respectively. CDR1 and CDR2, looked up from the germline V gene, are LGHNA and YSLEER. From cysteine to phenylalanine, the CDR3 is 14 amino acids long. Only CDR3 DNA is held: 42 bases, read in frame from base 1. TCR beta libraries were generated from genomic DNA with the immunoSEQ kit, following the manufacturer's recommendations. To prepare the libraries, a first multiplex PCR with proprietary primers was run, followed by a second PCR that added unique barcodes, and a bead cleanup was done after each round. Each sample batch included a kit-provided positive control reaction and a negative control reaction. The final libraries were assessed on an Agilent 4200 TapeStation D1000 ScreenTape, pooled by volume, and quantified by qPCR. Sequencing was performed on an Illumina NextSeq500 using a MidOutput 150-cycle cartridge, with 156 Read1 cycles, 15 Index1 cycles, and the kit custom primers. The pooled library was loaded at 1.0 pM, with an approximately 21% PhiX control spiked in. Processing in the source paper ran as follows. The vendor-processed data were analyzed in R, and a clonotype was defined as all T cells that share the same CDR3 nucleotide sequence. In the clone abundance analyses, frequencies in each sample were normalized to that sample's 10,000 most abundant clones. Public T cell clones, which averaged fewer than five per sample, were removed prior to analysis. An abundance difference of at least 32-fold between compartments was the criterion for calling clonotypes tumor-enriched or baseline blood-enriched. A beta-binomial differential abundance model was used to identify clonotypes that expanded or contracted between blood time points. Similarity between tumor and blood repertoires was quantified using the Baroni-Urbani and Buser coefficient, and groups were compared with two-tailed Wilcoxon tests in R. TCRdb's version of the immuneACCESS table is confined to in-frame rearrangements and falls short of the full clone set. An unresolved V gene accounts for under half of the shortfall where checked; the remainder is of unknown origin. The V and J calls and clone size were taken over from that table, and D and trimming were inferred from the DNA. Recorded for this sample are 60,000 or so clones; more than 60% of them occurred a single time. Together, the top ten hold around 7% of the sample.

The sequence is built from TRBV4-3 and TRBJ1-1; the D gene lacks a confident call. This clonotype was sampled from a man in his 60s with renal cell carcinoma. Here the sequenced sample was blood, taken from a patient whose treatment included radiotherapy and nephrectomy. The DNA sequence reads TGCGCCAGCAGCCAAGTCGCAGAGAACACTGAAGCTTTCTTT. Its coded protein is CASSQVAENTEAFF.